One and the same sample provided the 22 T cell receptor beta chains below, sequenced in a study of blood T cell repertoires in COVID-19. Here immunoSEQ multiplex PCR was the method, and the copy in TCRdb shows in-frame clones only, minus some. This sample has around 300,000 clones, with about 90% found just once. The specimen was PBMCs or T cells enriched from blood (not recorded which). Receptors were obtained from a young woman who had recovered from COVID-19.

This chain uses TRBV7-8 with TRBJ2-7, with D uncertain. The CDR3 sequence is 16 residues long. Looked up from germline, CDR1 is SGHVS and CDR2 is FQNEAQ. Trimming shortened V by 0 bases and J by 2 bases, and 14 bases separated the two germline ends. CDR3 sequence: CASSLAMRSDTYEQYF. CDR3 nucleotides: TGTGCCAGCAGCTTAGCGATGCGGAGTGATACCTACGAGCAGTACTTC.

J is TRBJ2-5 and V is TRBV5-1; 9 nucleotides align to TRBD1. CDR3 length: 12 amino acids. J was trimmed by 9 bases and V by 4 bases; bases with no gene match: 4. Looked up from germline, CDR1 is SGHRS and CDR2 is YFSETQ. CDR3 in amino acids: CASSPDRGPQYF. CDR3 coding DNA: TGCGCCAGCAGCCCGGACAGGGGCCCCCAGTACTTC.

The gene calls are TRBV5-1 and TRBJ2-5; 7 positions match TRBD1. CDR1 is SGHRS and CDR2 is YFSETQ in the germline V gene. V dropped 4 bases and J dropped 5; count of bases not matched to a gene: 5. The CDR3 covers 13 residues. The CDR3: CASSTGQAETQYF. CDR3 in DNA: TGCGCCAGCAGCACTGGACAGGCGGAGACCCAGTACTTC.

The V call is TRBV6-2 or TRBV6-3, the J call TRBJ2-5, with D tentatively TRBD2 (7 bases). Germline CDR1 reads MNHEY; CDR2 reads SVGEGT. This CDR3 comprises 15 residues. Trimming pared 2 bases from V and 0 bases from J, leaving 10 bases between. The CDR3 sequence: CASSYSGDNQETQYF. The CDR3 DNA sequence: TGTGCCAGCAGTTACAGCGGGGACAACCAAGAGACCCAGTACTTC.

This sequence joins TRBV7-9 and TRBJ1-1; D not certain. The germline V and J ends were trimmed by 1 base and 11 bases, with 17 bases remaining between them. The CDR3 is 14 amino acids. CDR1 is SEHNR and CDR2 is FQNEAQ in the germline V gene (reference sequence). Here the CDR3 DNA reads TGTGCCAGCAGCTTAGACGGACTGAGTGAGTGTGCTTTCTTT. This gives the protein CASSLDGLSECAFF. The full variable domain, rest sourced from reference TRBV7-9 and TRBJ1-1, is DTGVSQNPRHKITKRGQNVTFRCDPISEHNRLYWYRQTLGQGPEFLTYFQNEAQLEKSRLLSDRFSAERPKGSFSTLEIQRTEQGDSAMYLCASSLDGLSECAFFGQGTRLTVV.

V is TRBV6-5 and J is TRBJ1-5; the match to TRBD1 covers 8 bases. The CDR3 has 15 residues. Germline CDR1 reads MNHEY; CDR2 reads SVGAGI. V was clipped by 6 bases and J by 5 bases; unmatched bases: 9. CDR3 coding DNA: TGTGCCAGCAGCCGCGGACAGGGAGCCTATCAGCCCCAGCATTTT. Protein: CASSRGQGAYQPQHF.

The rearrangement uses TRBV19 and TRBJ1-1, with 9 bases lining up with TRBD1. The CDR3 runs 14 residues. Losses at the gene ends were 5 bases for V and 6 bases for J; bases not matched to a gene: 7. Germline V lookup: CDR1 LNHDA, CDR2 SQIVND (reference sequence). In DNA, the CDR3 is TGTGCCAGTAGTGTACAACAGGGGGCCCCTGAAGCTTTCTTT. This sequence encodes CASSVQQGAPEAFF.

Here the CDR3 DNA reads TGTGCCAGCAGCTTATCGAGTGGCGGGAGCTCCTACGAGCAGTACTTC. It codes for CASSLSSGGSSYEQYF. This chain uses TRBV11-2 with TRBJ2-7; 7 bases are a match to TRBD2. This CDR3 has 16 residues. V was pared by 2 bases and J by 0 bases, with 7 bases of the junction left unmatched. CDR1 is SGHAT and CDR2 is FQNNGV in the germline V gene. Based on the CDR3 plus reference TRBV11-2 and TRBJ2-7, the full variable domain is EAGVAQSPRYKIIEKRQSVAFWCNPISGHATLYWYQQILGQGPKLLIQFQNNGVVDDSQLPKDRFSAERLKGVDSTLKIQPAKLEDSAVYLCASSLSSGGSSYEQYFGPGTRLTVT.

CDR3 amino acids: CASSQLTGINTEAFF. As DNA, the CDR3 is TGTGCCAGCAGCCAACTAACAGGGATTAACACTGAAGCTTTCTTT. The chain carries TRBV7-3 and TRBJ1-1; the D gene is possibly TRBD1 (6 bases). The CDR3 loop spans 15 amino acids. Trimming cost V 5 bases and J 2 bases, with 15 bases left between them. Germline values: CDR1 SGHTA, CDR2 FQGTGA.

The chain uses TRBV9 and TRBJ2-7; perhaps TRBD2 as D (5 bases). V was clipped by 0 bases and J by 5 bases, with 15 bases between them. This CDR3 has 15 residues. Germline CDR1 and CDR2: SGDLS and YYNGEE. The CDR3 protein is CASSVDRTAGNEQYF. CDR3 DNA sequence: TGTGCCAGCAGCGTAGATAGGACTGCCGGGAACGAGCAGTACTTC.

The chain uses TRBV3-1 (or the pseudogene TRBV3-2) and TRBJ1-3; D is uncertain. CDR1 and CDR2 (germline): LGHDT, YNNKEL (reference sequence). Trimming cost V 0 bases and J 2 bases, with 11 bases left between them. The CDR3 totals 16 residues. The CDR3 is CASSQETLRPGNTIYF. CDR3 sequence (DNA): TGTGCCAGCAGCCAAGAAACCCTGAGGCCTGGAAACACCATATATTTT.

V gene TRBV14 combines with J gene TRBJ1-1; unclear D gene. CDR1 and CDR2 from the germline V gene are SGHDN and FVKESK. V lost 2 bases and J 0 bases, leaving 4 bases between the germline ends. There are 13 residues in the CDR3. CDR3 in DNA: TGTGCCAGCAGCCAACAGATGAACACTGAAGCTTTCTTT. This codes for CASSQQMNTEAFF. The full variable domain, completed using reference TRBV14 and TRBJ1-1, is EAGVTQFPSHSVIEKGQTVTLRCDPISGHDNLYWYRRVMGKEIKFLLHFVKESKQDESGMPNNRFLAERTGGTYSTLKVQPAELEDSGVYFCASSQQMNTEAFFGQGTRLTVV.

The chain has TRBV5-8 and TRBJ2-2; 13 bases line up with TRBD2. The CDR3 extends over 16 amino acids. V trimming: 4 bases; J trimming: 6 bases; junction bases outside the gene matches: 6. The germline CDR1 and CDR2 sequences are SGHTS and YDEGEE. CDR3 amino acids: CASSRGLAGYPGELFF. The CDR3 DNA follows: TGTGCCAGCAGCCGGGGACTAGCGGGATATCCCGGGGAGCTGTTTTTT.

This clone was observed a single time. The chain recombines TRBV11-2 with TRBJ2-6; 7 bases map to TRBD1. CDR1 is SGHAT, CDR2 FQNNGV, per germline. The CDR3 consists of 17 residues. V shed 2 bases, J shed 3 bases, and the junction held 7 bases outside the gene matches. In DNA, the CDR3 is TGTGCCAGCAGCTTATTAGGGGGCGCATTTGGGGCCAACGTCCTGACTTTC. It encodes CASSLLGGAFGANVLTF.

The chain is built from TRBV7-2 and TRBJ2-1; TRBD2 agrees at 9 bases. The J segment lost 7 bases and the V segment lost 1 base, leaving 5 bases of the junction unmatched. Germline V gene sequence: CDR1 SGHTA, CDR2 FQGNSA. This CDR3 is built from 15 residues. The CDR3 sequence: CASSLDAGGLNEQFF. The DNA of the CDR3 is TGTGCCAGCAGCTTAGACGCGGGAGGGCTTAATGAGCAGTTCTTC.

The V and J genes are TRBV11-2 and TRBJ2-7; 7 positions match TRBD1. The CDR3 loop spans 14 amino acids. Per the germline V gene, CDR1 is SGHAT and CDR2 is FQNNGV. J was trimmed by 5 bases and V by 5 bases; bases with no gene match: 9. The CDR3 loop reads CASSQGQFLDEQYF. The CDR3 DNA follows: TGTGCCAGCAGCCAGGGACAGTTTTTGGACGAGCAGTACTTC.

The V call is TRBV18, the J call TRBJ1-3; D remains ambiguous. Germline V lookup: CDR1 KGHSH, CDR2 LQKENI. This CDR3 is 17 amino acids long. Trimming shortened V by 2 bases and J by 0 bases, and 14 bases separated the two germline ends. The CDR3 protein is CASSPVSIGHSGNTIYF. CDR3 nucleotides: TGTGCCAGCTCACCAGTTTCCATTGGGCACTCTGGAAACACCATATATTTT.

In this sample, this clone turned up once. The chain couples TRBV10-3 to TRBJ2-6; 8 bases are a match to TRBD1. The CDR3 runs 19 residues. The trim removed 4 bases at V and 4 bases at J, leaving 15 bases unmatched. Looked up from germline, CDR1 is ENHRY and CDR2 is SYGVKD. In DNA, the CDR3 is TGTGCCATCAGTGCTAAAGGGACAGGCGGGTTTGCCGGGGCCAACGTCCTGACTTTC. Protein sequence: CAISAKGTGGFAGANVLTF.

The chain's CDR3 is CASITLQGPEAFF. The CDR3 DNA sequence: TGTGCCAGCATTACCCTACAGGGTCCTGAAGCTTTCTTT. The rearrangement links TRBV28 to TRBJ1-1, with D possibly being TRBD1 (6 bases). CDR3 length: 13 residues. Germline V CDR1 and CDR2: MDHEN, SYDVKM. V lost 7 bases to trimming and J lost 6 bases, with 15 bases between them. Using reference TRBV28 and TRBJ1-1 for the parts outside the CDR3, the full variable domain is DVKVTQSSRYLVKRTGEKVFLECVQDMDHENMFWYRQDPGLGLRLIYFSYDVKMKEKGDIPEGYSVSREKKERFSLILESASTNQTSMYLCASITLQGPEAFFGQGTRLTVV.

A single count supports this clone. The chain combines TRBV7-9 with TRBJ2-1; TRBD2 matches at 7 bases. From germline, CDR1 is SEHNR and CDR2 FQNEAQ (reference sequence). The CDR3 runs to 17 residues. The J segment lost 5 bases and the V segment lost 0 bases, leaving 10 bases of the junction unmatched. The CDR3 sequence: CASSLAFRLAVHNEQFF. CDR3 DNA sequence: TGTGCCAGCAGCTTAGCGTTTAGGCTAGCGGTCCACAATGAGCAGTTCTTC. Full variable domain (outside the CDR3, taken from reference TRBV7-9 and TRBJ2-1): DTGVSQNPRHKITKRGQNVTFRCDPISEHNRLYWYRQTLGQGPEFLTYFQNEAQLEKSRLLSDRFSAERPKGSFSTLEIQRTEQGDSAMYLCASSLAFRLAVHNEQFFGPGTRLTVL.

The chain recombines TRBV11-2 with TRBJ2-1; D is undetermined. Looked up from germline, CDR1 is SGHAT and CDR2 is FQNNGV. The CDR3 extends over 13 amino acids. V shed 3 bases and J shed 6 bases, with 9 bases lying between them. CDR3 in DNA: TGTGCCAGCAGCTTCGTACTTAGCAATGAGCAGTTCTTC. It codes for CASSFVLSNEQFF.

The V call is TRBV3-1 (or the pseudogene TRBV3-2), the J call TRBJ2-2, with D maybe TRBD1 (5 bases). Trimming left V 4 bases short and J 3 bases short, with 9 bases between. Germline-derived CDR1 and CDR2 are LGHDT and YNNKEL (reference sequence). The CDR3 sequence is 14 residues long. CDR3 DNA: TGTGCCAGCAGCCTACAGGCTTACACCGGGGAGCTGTTTTTT. Protein: CASSLQAYTGELFF.